This T cell receptor beta chain was documented in a study of CD8 T cells in Susac syndrome. The multiple sclerosis controls were treatment-naive patients, and their relapsing-remitting disease was stable or active. cDNA came from around 0.5 to 1 ug RNA primed by random hexamers. Amplification of the TCR beta CDR3 was carried out by immunoSEQ multiplex PCR, which spanned a total of 54 Vbeta and 13 Jbeta segments. MiXCR, run by TCRdb on the immunoSEQ multiplex PCR reads, gives a single entry per CDR3 protein. Of about 210,000 distinct CDR3 sequences listed, roughly 96% are singletons. V gave up 3 bases and J gave up 3 bases, with 14 bases separating them. Germline V gives CDR1 MNHEY, CDR2 SMNVEV (reference sequence). This CDR3 has 15 residues.

The sample taken for sequencing was CD4+ T cells from PBMCs. The genes are TRBV27 and TRBJ1-1; no reliable D call. This TCR came from a human donor with multiple sclerosis. In nucleotides, the CDR3 is TGTGCCAGCAGTTTTCGTGGCAGTCTTTACACTGAAGCTTTCTTT. Residues: CASSFRGSLYTEAFF.